The rows below give T cell receptor beta chains drawn from one sample of a study of identical twins. TCRdb used MiXCR to reprocess the 5' RACE reads, holding one entry per CDR3 protein. The sample contains 1,800,000 or so distinct CDR3 sequences, about 32% of which appear only once. What was sequenced was cord blood. These receptors originate from a newborn girl in good health. The CDR3 runs from the conserved cysteine through the conserved F or W. Fields, in order: V gene, J gene, D gene, CDR3 length, clone size, CDR3 protein, CDR3 DNA. D genes are given only for firm matches. Size is stated for part of the rows, as once, few or many counts, or as a class when the clone is expanded.

V gene: TRBV5-6
J gene: TRBJ2-4
D gene: .
CDR3 length: 16
clone size: .
CDR3 protein: CASSLVGSQGKNIQYF
CDR3 DNA: TGTGCCAGCAGCTTGGTCGGCTCTCAAGGCAAAAACATTCAGTACTTC

V gene: TRBV4-2
J gene: TRBJ1-2
D gene: .
CDR3 length: 14
clone size: few
CDR3 protein: CASSQADIPYGYTF
CDR3 DNA: TGTGCCAGCAGCCAAGCAGACATTCCCTATGGCTACACCTTC

V gene: TRBV5-1
J gene: TRBJ2-7
D gene: .
CDR3 length: 14
clone size: .
CDR3 protein: CASSLEEGYNEQYF
CDR3 DNA: TGCGCCAGCAGCTTGGAAGAAGGCTACAATGAGCAGTACTTC

V gene: TRBV28
J gene: TRBJ2-3
D gene: TRBD2
CDR3 length: 16
clone size: few
CDR3 protein: CASSSQRGLGTDTQYF
CDR3 DNA: TGTGCCAGCAGTTCTCAGCGGGGTCTAGGCACAGATACGCAGTATTTT

V gene: TRBV24-1
J gene: TRBJ2-2
D gene: .
CDR3 length: 14
clone size: few
CDR3 protein: CATSDGLYTGELFF
CDR3 DNA: TGTGCCACCAGTGATGGCTTGTACACCGGGGAGCTGTTTTTT

V gene: TRBV6-6
J gene: TRBJ2-4
D gene: .
CDR3 length: 14
clone size: .
CDR3 protein: CASSNQDRLGEQYF
CDR3 DNA: TGTGCCAGCAGTAATCAGGACCGTCTGGGGGAGCAGTACTTC

V gene: TRBV5-1
J gene: TRBJ2-1
D gene: .
CDR3 length: 14
clone size: many
CDR3 protein: CASSPSSGYNEQFF
CDR3 DNA: TGCGCCAGCAGCCCGAGTAGCGGATATAATGAGCAGTTCTTC

V gene: TRBV20-1
J gene: TRBJ2-1
D gene: .
CDR3 length: 16
clone size: few
CDR3 protein: CSARGGGRHSYNEQFF
CDR3 DNA: TGCAGTGCTAGAGGGGGCGGGCGCCACTCCTACAATGAGCAGTTCTTC

V gene: TRBV7-2
J gene: TRBJ2-3
D gene: TRBD2
CDR3 length: 16
clone size: few
CDR3 protein: CASSLLQRGDRDTQYF
CDR3 DNA: TGTGCCAGCAGCTTATTGCAGCGGGGGGATCGGGATACGCAGTATTTT

V gene: TRBV27
J gene: TRBJ2-1
D gene: .
CDR3 length: 17
clone size: few
CDR3 protein: CASSLSSVTRLGNEQFF
CDR3 DNA: TGTGCCAGCAGTTTATCCTCCGTCACTAGATTGGGGAATGAGCAGTTCTTC

V gene: TRBV7-2
J gene: TRBJ1-2
D gene: TRBD1
CDR3 length: 15
clone size: .
CDR3 protein: CAGSLRTGGWYGYTF
CDR3 DNA: TGTGCCGGCAGCTTACGGACAGGGGGCTGGTATGGCTACACCTTC

V gene: TRBV19
J gene: TRBJ2-1
D gene: .
CDR3 length: 13
clone size: once
CDR3 protein: CATQDASYNEQFF
CDR3 DNA: TGTGCCACCCAGGACGCCTCCTACAATGAGCAGTTCTTC

V gene: TRBV12-3/TRBV12-4
J gene: TRBJ2-5
D gene: .
CDR3 length: 13
clone size: .
CDR3 protein: CASSVIGGETQYF
CDR3 DNA: TGTGCCAGCAGTGTCATCGGGGGAGAGACCCAGTACTTC

V gene: TRBV14
J gene: TRBJ2-7
D gene: .
CDR3 length: 18
clone size: .
CDR3 protein: CASSQVSGRVGSSYEQYF
CDR3 DNA: TGTGCCAGCAGCCAAGTTTCGGGACGGGTCGGCAGCTCCTACGAGCAGTACTTC

V gene: TRBV28
J gene: TRBJ2-7
D gene: .
CDR3 length: 12
clone size: few
CDR3 protein: CASGSTTYEQYF
CDR3 DNA: TGTGCCAGCGGCTCGACAACCTACGAGCAGTACTTC

V gene: TRBV6-1
J gene: TRBJ2-5
D gene: TRBD2
CDR3 length: 19
clone size: few
CDR3 protein: CASSPGSGLAGGPLETQYF
CDR3 DNA: TGTGCCAGCAGCCCGGGGTCGGGACTAGCGGGGGGGCCGTTGGAGACCCAGTACTTC

V gene: TRBV7-2
J gene: TRBJ2-7
D gene: .
CDR3 length: 17
clone size: .
CDR3 protein: CASSLEAGQVPFYEQYF
CDR3 DNA: TGTGCCAGCAGCTTAGAGGCCGGCCAGGTCCCTTTCTACGAGCAGTACTTC

V gene: TRBV4-1
J gene: TRBJ2-2
D gene: .
CDR3 length: 14
clone size: .
CDR3 protein: CASSQVTGVGELFF
CDR3 DNA: TGCGCCAGCAGCCAAGTTACGGGGGTCGGGGAGCTGTTTTTT

V gene: TRBV5-6
J gene: TRBJ2-7
D gene: TRBD2
CDR3 length: 14
clone size: few
CDR3 protein: CASSRSGASYEQYF
CDR3 DNA: TGTGCCAGCAGCCGGAGCGGGGCCTCCTACGAGCAGTACTTC

V gene: TRBV3-1
J gene: TRBJ1-1
D gene: TRBD1
CDR3 length: 18
clone size: few
CDR3 protein: CASSQVWPLTGANTEAFF
CDR3 DNA: TGTGCCAGCAGCCAAGTGTGGCCCCTGACAGGGGCCAACACTGAAGCTTTCTTT

V gene: TRBV20-1
J gene: TRBJ2-7
D gene: TRBD1
CDR3 length: 14
clone size: .
CDR3 protein: CSARTGWYPYEQYF
CDR3 DNA: TGCAGTGCAAGGACAGGTTGGTACCCCTACGAGCAGTACTTC

V gene: TRBV5-1
J gene: TRBJ2-1
D gene: TRBD2
CDR3 length: 15
clone size: few
CDR3 protein: CASSVGASGNNEQFF
CDR3 DNA: TGCGCCAGCAGCGTTGGTGCTAGCGGGAACAATGAGCAGTTCTTC